The sequence of this T cell receptor beta chain was determined in a study of blood T cell repertoires in COVID-19. Clones were read by immunoSEQ multiplex PCR, and TCRdb kept only the in-frame ones, dropping some. Of about 61,000 clones detected, about nine tenths appear once; the ten largest clones hold over 7.5%. The V gene's germline CDR1 is SGHNT and CDR2 YYREEE (reference sequence). The length of the CDR3 is 15 residues. This TCR was sampled from a human donor in a cohort sampled during active COVID-19. This chain joins TRBV5-4 and TRBJ2-5; 12 nucleotides agree with TRBD1. The J call may be wrong; the DNA end is better matched by TRBJ2-7. The sample taken for sequencing was peripheral blood. The CDR3 coding sequence is TGTGCCAGCAGACCTACCGGGACAGGGGGCGTCGAGCAGTACTTC. It yields the protein CASRPTGTGGVEQYF.